This T cell receptor beta chain derives from a study of human T cells and chemical hapten exposure. Trimming took 4 bases from V and 0 from J; bases not matched to a gene: 4. The CDR3 extends over 15 amino acids. Time point: patch test 1, 2 weeks after DPC sensitization. Stated treatment: therapeutic diphenylcyclopropenone sensitization with weekly scalp DPC. TCRdb re-called the RACE reads with MiXCR, one entry per CDR3 protein. The sample shows approximately 74,000 distinct CDR3 sequences, approximately 32% of them seen only once. The specimen comprised whole blood, sampled in connection with sensitization to the hapten diphenylcyclopropenone (DPC). The clonotype comes from a man aged 35-49 years with alopecia areata. Some clones in this sample may be carry-over from other donors' samples. This sequence joins TRBV12-3 or TRBV12-4 and TRBJ2-7; 9 bases match TRBD1. CDR3 sequence: CASSYGQGSSYEQYF. CDR3 nucleotides: TGTGCCAGCAGTTACGGACAGGGGAGCTCCTACGAGCAGTACTTC.